The present T cell receptor (beta chain) was sequenced within a study of T-cell reconstitution after alpha-beta-depleted transplantation in children. Study observations and caveats: As was reported, about two months after transplant, alpha-beta T cells came from several hundred expanded graft clones. High day-60 TCRbeta diversity in some patients came from surviving recipient T cells and thymic progenitors. A year had passed since transplant, and T-cell counts and diversity by then came mostly from newly produced T cells.

Comments on this clonotype: What it binds is unknown.

The V end lost 5 bases, the J end lost 2 bases, and 12 bases lay between the germline ends. The CDR3 consists of 15 residues. Looked up from germline, CDR1 is MNHNS and CDR2 is SASEGT. Unique molecular identifiers were built into the TCRbeta library. TCRdb called the PCR reads again in MiXCR, with one record for every CDR3 protein. The table has hundreds of thousands of distinct CDR3 sequences, about 16% seen once. This chain links TRBV6-1 with TRBJ2-2; D is possibly TRBD2 (6 bases). The sequences come from PBMCs, mostly from graft donor cells, collected 360 days after TCRalphabeta/CD19-depleted stem cell transplant. The TCR was taken from a boy younger than two who had a stem cell transplant for Wiskott-Aldrich syndrome, so the T cells may come from the graft donor. The CDR3 region has the DNA TGTGCCAGCAGTCCCCGACTAGTTAACACCGGGGAGCTGTTTTTT. This gives the protein CASSPRLVNTGELFF.